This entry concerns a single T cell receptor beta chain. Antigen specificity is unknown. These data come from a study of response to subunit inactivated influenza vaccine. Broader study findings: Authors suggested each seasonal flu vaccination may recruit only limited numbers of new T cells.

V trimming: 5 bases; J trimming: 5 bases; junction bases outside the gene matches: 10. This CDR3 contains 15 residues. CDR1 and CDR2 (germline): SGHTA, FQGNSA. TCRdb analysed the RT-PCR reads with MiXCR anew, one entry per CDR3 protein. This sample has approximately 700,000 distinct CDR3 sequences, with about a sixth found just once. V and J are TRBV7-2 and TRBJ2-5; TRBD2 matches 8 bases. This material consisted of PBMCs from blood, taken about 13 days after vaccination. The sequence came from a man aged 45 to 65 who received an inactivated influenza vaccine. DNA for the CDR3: TGTGCCAGCAGCCCCTTCTGGGGCGGGGGGGAGACCCAGTACTTC. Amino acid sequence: CASSPFWGGGETQYF.